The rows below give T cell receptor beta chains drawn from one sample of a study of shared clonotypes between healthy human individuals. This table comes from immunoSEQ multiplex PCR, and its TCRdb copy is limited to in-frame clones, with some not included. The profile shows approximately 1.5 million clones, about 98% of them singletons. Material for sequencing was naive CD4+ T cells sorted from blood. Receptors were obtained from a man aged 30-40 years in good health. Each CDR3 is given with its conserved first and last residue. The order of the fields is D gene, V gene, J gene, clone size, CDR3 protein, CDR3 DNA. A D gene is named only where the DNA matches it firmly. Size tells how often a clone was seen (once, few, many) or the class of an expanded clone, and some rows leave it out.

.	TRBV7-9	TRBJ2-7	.	CASSLAGTHYEQYF	TGTGCCAGCAGCTTAGCCGGGACTCACTACGAGCAGTACTTC
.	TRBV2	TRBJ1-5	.	CASGGYNQPQHF	TGTGCCAGCGGAGGCTACAATCAGCCCCAGCATTTT
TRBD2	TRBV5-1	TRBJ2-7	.	CASTTSGGSFYEQYF	TGCGCCAGCACCACCTCTGGCGGGAGTTTCTACGAGCAGTACTTC
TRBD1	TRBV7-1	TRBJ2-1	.	CASSSTGGAYNEQFF	TGTGCCAGCAGCTCGACAGGGGGCGCCTACAATGAGCAGTTCTTC
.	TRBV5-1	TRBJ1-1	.	CASSYGWNTEAFF	TGCGCCAGCAGTTATGGGTGGAACACTGAAGCTTTCTTT
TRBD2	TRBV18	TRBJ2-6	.	CASSPPGLADSGANVLTF	TGTGCCAGCTCACCACCGGGACTAGCGGACTCTGGGGCCAACGTCCTGACTTTC
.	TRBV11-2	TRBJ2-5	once	CASSFDRYQETQYF	TGTGCCAGCAGCTTTGATAGGTACCAAGAGACCCAGTACTTC
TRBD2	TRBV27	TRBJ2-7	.	CASSTTSGRSGEQYF	TGTGCCAGTTCGACGACTAGCGGGAGATCTGGCGAGCAGTACTTC
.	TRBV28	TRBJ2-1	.	CAARGTYNEQFF	TGTGCCGCCCGGGGGACCTACAATGAGCAGTTCTTC
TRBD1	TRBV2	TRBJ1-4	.	CASKMDRVNEKLFF	TGTGCCAGCAAAATGGACAGGGTAAATGAAAAACTGTTTTTT
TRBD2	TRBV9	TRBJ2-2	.	CASSVAGGLAEGKANTGELFF	TGTGCCAGCAGCGTAGCGGGGGGACTAGCGGAGGGAAAAGCGAACACCGGGGAGCTGTTTTTT
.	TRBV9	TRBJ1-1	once	CASSPRGMNTEAFF	TGTGCCAGCAGCCCGAGGGGTATGAACACTGAAGCTTTCTTT
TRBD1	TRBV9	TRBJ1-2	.	CASSSQGYGYTF	TGTGCCAGCAGCTCACAGGGGTATGGCTACACCTTC
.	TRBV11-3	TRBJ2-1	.	CASGAGVYNEQFF	TGTGCCAGCGGGGCGGGTGTCTACAATGAGCAGTTCTTC
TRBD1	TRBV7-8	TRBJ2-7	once	CASSLGTGVGEQYF	TGTGCCAGCAGCTTGGGAACAGGGGTTGGCGAGCAGTACTTC
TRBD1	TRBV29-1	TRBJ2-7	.	CSVDPGTGTYEQYF	TGCAGCGTTGACCCCGGGACAGGGACCTACGAGCAGTACTTC
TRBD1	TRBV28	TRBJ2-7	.	CASRGTVGSYEQYF	TGTGCCAGCAGGGGGACAGTTGGTTCCTACGAGCAGTACTTC
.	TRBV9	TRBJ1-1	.	CASSVDGVNTEAFF	TGTGCCAGCAGCGTAGATGGGGTGAACACTGAAGCTTTCTTT
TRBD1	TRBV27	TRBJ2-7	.	CASSFVQGDRYF	TGTGCCAGCAGTTTTGTACAGGGGGATCGGTACTTC
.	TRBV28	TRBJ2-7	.	CASSRFPEQYF	TGTGCCAGCAGCCGGTTTCCCGAGCAGTACTTC
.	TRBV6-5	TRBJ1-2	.	CASSYTSGTNYGYTF	TGTGCCAGCAGTTACACTTCCGGGACCAACTATGGCTACACCTTC
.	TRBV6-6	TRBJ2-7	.	CASRGFGGTYEQYF	TGTGCCAGCAGAGGGTTTGGGGGGACCTACGAGCAGTACTTC
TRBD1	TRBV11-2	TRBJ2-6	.	CASGTGVDSGANVLTF	TGTGCCAGCGGCACAGGGGTGGACTCTGGGGCCAACGTCCTGACTTTC
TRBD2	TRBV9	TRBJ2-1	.	CASSVDAGGPDEQFF	TGTGCCAGCAGCGTAGATGCGGGAGGGCCCGATGAGCAGTTCTTC
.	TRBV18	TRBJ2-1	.	CASSPTGAKYNEQFF	TGTGCCAGCTCACCGACGGGAGCAAAGTACAATGAGCAGTTCTTC
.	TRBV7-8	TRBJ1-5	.	CASSVDSNQPQHF	TGTGCCAGCAGCGTTGACAGTAATCAGCCCCAGCATTTT
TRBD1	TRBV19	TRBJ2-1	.	CASSLDRVWGNEQFF	TGTGCCAGTAGCCTTGACAGGGTGTGGGGCAATGAGCAGTTCTTC
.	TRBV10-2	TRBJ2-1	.	CASTDRPNEQFF	TGCGCCAGCACAGACAGACCCAATGAGCAGTTCTTC
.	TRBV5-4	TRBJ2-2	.	CASSTTQTAGELFF	TGTGCCAGCAGCACGACCCAAACGGCCGGGGAGCTGTTTTTT
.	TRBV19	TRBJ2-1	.	CASSIDRAAGEQFF	TGTGCCAGTAGTATAGATCGGGCTGCTGGTGAGCAGTTCTTC
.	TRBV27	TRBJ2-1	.	CASSQGSAYNEQFF	TGTGCCAGCAGCCAGGGGTCTGCCTACAATGAGCAGTTCTTC
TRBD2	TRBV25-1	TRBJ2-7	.	CASSKHSGRATRQYF	TGTGCCAGCAGTAAGCATAGCGGGAGGGCGACGAGGCAGTACTTC
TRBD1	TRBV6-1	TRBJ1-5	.	CASSVTGDQPQHF	TGTGCCAGCAGCGTAACAGGGGATCAGCCCCAGCATTTT
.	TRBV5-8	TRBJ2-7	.	CASSPPGQRYEQYF	TGTGCCAGCAGCCCCCCCGGACAGCGTTACGAGCAGTACTTC
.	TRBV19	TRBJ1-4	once	CASRPPVGEKLFF	TGTGCCAGTAGACCTCCCGTGGGGGAAAAACTGTTTTTT
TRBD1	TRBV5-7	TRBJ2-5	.	CASSFRDRGLQETQYF	TGTGCCAGCAGCTTCCGGGACAGGGGCCTTCAAGAGACCCAGTACTTC
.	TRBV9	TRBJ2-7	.	CASSVEPGPYEQYF	TGTGCCAGCAGCGTAGAGCCAGGGCCCTACGAGCAGTACTTC
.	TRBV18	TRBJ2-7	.	CASSPEVGTYEQYF	TGTGCCAGCTCACCCGAGGTAGGCACCTACGAGCAGTACTTC
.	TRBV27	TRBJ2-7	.	CASSWRHASDEQYF	TGTGCCAGCAGTTGGCGCCATGCCTCAGACGAGCAGTACTTC
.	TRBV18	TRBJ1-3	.	CASSPGVRGNTIYF	TGTGCCAGCTCACCAGGGGTTCGGGGAAACACCATATATTTT
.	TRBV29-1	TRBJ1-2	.	CSVSRAPDRGYTF	TGCAGCGTTTCCAGGGCGCCCGATCGGGGCTACACCTTC
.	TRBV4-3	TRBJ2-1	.	CASSQGPLANEQFF	TGCGCCAGCAGCCAAGGCCCTTTAGCGAATGAGCAGTTCTTC